This T cell receptor beta chain was recovered during a study of T cell responses to AZD1222 COVID-19 vaccine. Study as a whole: The analysis combined second doses at about 4 or about 12 weeks.

This CDR3 comprises 16 residues. The germline V gene encodes CDR1 MNHEY and CDR2 SVGAGI. V lost 2 bases and J lost 8, with 16 bases in between. Overall study results and limits: The donor group comprised mostly white British people and more females; the analysis possibly underestimated clonal diversity. In the spike-specific TCR repertoire, nearly half reportedly target unmutated variant regions. Spike-specific TCR repertoires showed rising breadth and depth after two AZD1222 doses.

For this clone: Its antigen remains unknown.

Generated by immunoSEQ multiplex PCR, the TCRdb table keeps only in-frame clones and is missing some. The table lists some 120,000 clones, around 90% of them singletons. The clonotype comes from an adult in good health. Here the sequenced sample was peripheral blood, taken on day 0 of AZD1222 vaccination. The chain couples TRBV6-5 to TRBJ1-6; D is perhaps TRBD1 (5 bases). CDR3 DNA: TGTGCCAGCAGTTACGGGGGAGGTGGGCCTGATTCACCCCTCCACTTT. Its translation is CASSYGGGGPDSPLHF.